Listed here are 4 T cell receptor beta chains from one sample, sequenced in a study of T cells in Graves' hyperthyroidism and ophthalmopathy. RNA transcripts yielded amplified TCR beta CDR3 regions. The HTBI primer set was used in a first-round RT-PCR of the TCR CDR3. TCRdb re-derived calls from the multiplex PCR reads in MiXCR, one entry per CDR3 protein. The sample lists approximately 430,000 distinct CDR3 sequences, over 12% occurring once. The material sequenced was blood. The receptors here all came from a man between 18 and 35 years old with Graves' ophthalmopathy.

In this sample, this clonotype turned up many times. CDR3: CASNGHANTEAFF. Here the CDR3 DNA reads TGTGCCAGCAACGGACACGCGAACACTGAAGCTTTCTTT. The rearrangement links TRBV6-1 to TRBJ1-1, with D possibly matching TRBD1 (5 bases). V lost 7 bases, J lost 1 base, and 10 bases lay in between. The length of the CDR3 is 13 residues. CDR1 is MNHNS, CDR2 SASEGT, per germline.

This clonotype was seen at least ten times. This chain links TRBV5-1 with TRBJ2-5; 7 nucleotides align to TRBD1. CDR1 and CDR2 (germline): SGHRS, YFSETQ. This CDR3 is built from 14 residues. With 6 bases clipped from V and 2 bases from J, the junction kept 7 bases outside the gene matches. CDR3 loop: CASIRDSTQETQYF. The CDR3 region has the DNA TGCGCCAGCATAAGGGACAGCACTCAAGAGACCCAGTACTTC. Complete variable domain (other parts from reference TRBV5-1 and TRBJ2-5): KAGVTQTPRYLIKTRGQQVTLSCSPISGHRSVSWYQQTPGQGLQFLFEYFSETQRNKGNFPGRFSGRQFSNSRSEMNVSTLELGDSALYLCASIRDSTQETQYFGPGTRLLVL.

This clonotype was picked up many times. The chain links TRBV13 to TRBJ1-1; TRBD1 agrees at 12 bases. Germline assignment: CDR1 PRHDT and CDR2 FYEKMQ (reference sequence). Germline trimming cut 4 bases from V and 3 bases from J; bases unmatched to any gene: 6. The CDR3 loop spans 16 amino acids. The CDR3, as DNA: TGTGCCAGCAGCTCGGGACAGGGGGCGCCTTACACTGAAGCTTTCTTT. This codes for CASSSGQGAPYTEAFF.

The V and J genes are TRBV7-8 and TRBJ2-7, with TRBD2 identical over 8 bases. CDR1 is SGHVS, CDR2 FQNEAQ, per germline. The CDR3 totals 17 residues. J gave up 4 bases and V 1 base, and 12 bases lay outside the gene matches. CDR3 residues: CASSLGGTGRAGYEQYF. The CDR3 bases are TGTGCCAGCAGCTTAGGAGGCACCGGGAGGGCCGGGTACGAGCAGTACTTC.